This TCR beta chain came from a study of blood T cell repertoires in COVID-19. Study-wide background: COVID-19 samples, acute and convalescent, were from the United States, Italy and Spain.

The germline V and J ends were trimmed by 1 base and 5 bases, with 11 bases remaining between them. CDR1 and CDR2 from the germline V gene are SGHDN and FVKESK. This CDR3 comprises 15 residues. As processed by the authors: Using reference gene primer amplification, nucleated cell counts were estimated. Profiling relied on immunoSEQ multiplex PCR, and the TCRdb table lists in-frame clones only, not all of them. That table furnishes V, J and clone size, whereas the DNA furnished D and trimming. The table includes roughly 220,000 clones, under 90% detected once. The gene calls are TRBV14 and TRBJ1-4; D may be TRBD1 (6 bases). This TCR was recovered from a woman aged 55-69 years who had recovered from COVID-19. Sequencing input: peripheral blood. This CDR3 is CASSQGDGTNEKLFF. As DNA, the CDR3 is TGTGCCAGCAGCCAAGGGGACGGGACAAATGAAAAACTGTTTTTT.